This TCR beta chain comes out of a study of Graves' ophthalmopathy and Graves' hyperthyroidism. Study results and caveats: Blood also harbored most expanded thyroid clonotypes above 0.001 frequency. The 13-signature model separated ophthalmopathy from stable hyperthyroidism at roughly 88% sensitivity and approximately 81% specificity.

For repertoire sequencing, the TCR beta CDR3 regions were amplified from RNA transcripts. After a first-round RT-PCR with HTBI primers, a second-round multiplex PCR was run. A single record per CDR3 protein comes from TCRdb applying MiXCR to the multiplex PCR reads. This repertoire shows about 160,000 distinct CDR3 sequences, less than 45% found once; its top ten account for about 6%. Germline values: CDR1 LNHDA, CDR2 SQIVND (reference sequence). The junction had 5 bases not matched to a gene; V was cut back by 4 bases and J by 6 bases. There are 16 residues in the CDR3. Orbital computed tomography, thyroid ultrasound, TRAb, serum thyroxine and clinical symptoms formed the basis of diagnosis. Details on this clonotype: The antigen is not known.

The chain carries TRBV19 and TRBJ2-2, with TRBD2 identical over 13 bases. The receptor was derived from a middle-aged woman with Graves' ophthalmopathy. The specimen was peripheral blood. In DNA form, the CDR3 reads TGTGCCAGTAGTACTGGACTAGCGGGAGTAGCCGGGGAGCTGTTTTTT. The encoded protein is CASSTGLAGVAGELFF.